One and the same sample provided the 20 T cell receptor beta chains below, sequenced in a study of T-cell memory formation after mild COVID-19. Using its own MiXCR run on the 5' RACE reads, TCRdb lists one record per CDR3 protein. The sample has 400,000 or so distinct CDR3 sequences; around 18% are singletons. The sequenced sample consisted of PBMCs or a T cell subset sorted from them (not recorded which). The receptors shown here come from an adult woman who had mild COVID-19 (a few samples of this study predate the infection). Cell type and time point are not known.

This chain links TRBV19 with TRBJ2-5; 9 nucleotides agree with TRBD2. Per germline, CDR1 LNHDA and CDR2 SQIVND (reference sequence). The CDR3 sequence is 15 residues long. Trimming at V came to 2 bases and at J to 7 bases, leaving 8 bases not matched to a gene. CDR3 sequence reads: CASSISAGGAGTQYF. CDR3 coding DNA: TGTGCCAGTAGTATAAGCGCGGGAGGGGCGGGGACCCAGTACTTC.

Only a few counts were recorded for this clonotype. The V and J genes are TRBV9 and TRBJ2-7, with TRBD1 identical over 7 bases. Unmatched junction bases numbered 4, after V lost 2 bases and J lost 2 bases. Germline loops: CDR1 SGDLS, CDR2 YYNGEE. The CDR3 totals 14 residues. The CDR3 sequence: CASSVGDSPYEQYF. In DNA form, the CDR3 reads TGTGCCAGCAGCGTGGGGGACAGCCCCTACGAGCAGTACTTC.

V is TRBV11-1 and J is TRBJ2-1; possible D gene TRBD2, 6 bases. CDR3 length equals 16 residues. V was pared by 3 bases and J by 2 bases, with 14 bases between. Looked up from germline, CDR1 is SGHAT and CDR2 is FQDESV (reference sequence). DNA of the CDR3: TGTGCCAGCAGCTTGGGACCATCGGGGGCCTACAATGAGCAGTTCTTC. Translated, it gives CASSLGPSGAYNEQFF.

V and J are TRBV7-8 and TRBJ1-1; D gene ambiguous. The V end was cut by 1 base, the J end by 2 bases, with 11 bases between. Germline V gene lookup returns CDR1 SGHVS and CDR2 FQNEAQ. CDR3 length: 15 amino acids. CDR3 sequence reads: CASSLVRAVNTEAFF. The DNA of the CDR3 is TGTGCCAGCAGCTTAGTGCGGGCTGTTAACACTGAAGCTTTCTTT.

This clonotype was detected a few times. The chain links TRBV18 to TRBJ1-1, with D tentatively TRBD1 (5 bases). The CDR3 runs 14 residues. Trimming removed 0 bases at V and 1 base at J, with 6 bases between. The V gene's germline CDR1 is KGHSH and CDR2 LQKENI. This CDR3 is CASSPPGGNTEAFF. CDR3 sequence (DNA): TGTGCCAGCTCACCACCTGGGGGGAACACTGAAGCTTTCTTT.

The CDR3 here is CASSWGTVNTGELFF. The CDR3, as DNA: TGTGCCAGCAGCTGGGGGACTGTAAACACCGGGGAGCTGTTTTTT. V is TRBV5-8 and J is TRBJ2-2; possible D gene TRBD2, 6 bases. The CDR3 runs to 15 residues. The ends were cut back, 3 bases at V and 2 bases at J, with 11 bases in the middle. Germline lookup yields CDR1 SGHTS and CDR2 YDEGEE.

This sequence joins TRBV20-1 and TRBJ1-1, with D unclear. CDR3 length equals 13 residues. The germline CDR1 and CDR2 sequences are DFQATT and SNEGSKA (reference sequence). CDR3 in amino acids: CSPLLSWVTEAFF. Here the CDR3 DNA reads TGCAGCCCACTTTTATCCTGGGTCACTGAAGCTTTCTTT.

The J gene is TRBJ1-5, the V gene TRBV18; no clear D gene. V was pared by 3 bases and J by 3 bases, with 12 bases between. The germline CDR1 and CDR2 sequences are KGHSH and LQKENI. The CDR3 extends over 15 amino acids. The CDR3 DNA sequence: TGTGCCAGCTCACCCAGGAGGGTCACCAATCAGCCCCAGCATTTT. Its translation is CASSPRRVTNQPQHF.

The chain uses TRBV3-1 and TRBJ2-1, with D unresolved. The CDR3 extends over 14 amino acids. V was cut by 0 bases and J by 9 bases, with 12 bases left in between. The germline CDR1 and CDR2 sequences are LGHDT and YNNKEL (reference sequence). The CDR3 DNA sequence: TGTGCCAGCAGCCAAGAACTTTGGGTTATTGAGCAGTTCTTC. This codes for CASSQELWVIEQFF.

In this sample, this clonotype turned up a few times. V usage is TRBV18 and J usage is TRBJ1-4; D gene uncertain. The V gene lost 3 bases and the J gene lost 14 bases, with 16 bases spanning the gap. Germline CDR1 and CDR2: KGHSH and LQKENI. The CDR3 covers 13 residues. The CDR3: CASSPRRLESLFF. The CDR3 DNA sequence: TGTGCCAGCTCACCCCGGCGCCTAGAGAGTCTGTTTTTT. The full variable domain, rest sourced from reference TRBV18 and TRBJ1-4, is NAGVMQNPRHLVRRRGQEARLRCSPMKGHSHVYWYRQLPEEGLKFMVYLQKENIIDESGMPKERFSAEFPKEGPSILRIQQVVRGDSAAYFCASSPRRLESLFFGSGTQLSVL.

The chain is built from TRBV7-2 and TRBJ2-2; 12 nucleotides agree with TRBD2. Germline V gene lookup returns CDR1 SGHTA and CDR2 FQGNSA. J gave up 0 bases and V 2 bases, and 10 bases lay outside the gene matches. CDR3 length equals 20 residues. CDR3 nucleotides: TGTGCCAGCAGCTTATACCCTAGCGGGAGGGTCTTCGCGAACACCGGGGAGCTGTTTTTT. It encodes CASSLYPSGRVFANTGELFF. The complete variable domain, with remaining parts taken from reference TRBV7-2 and TRBJ2-2, reads GAGVSQSPSNKVTEKGKDVELRCDPISGHTALYWYRQSLGQGLEFLIYFQGNSAPDKSGLPSDRFSAERTGGSVSTLTIQRTQQEDSAVYLCASSLYPSGRVFANTGELFFGEGSRLTVL.

CDR3 region: CASTRDGGAKVFF. The CDR3 DNA sequence: TGTGCCAGCACCCGGGACGGTGGGGCCAAGGTGTTTTTT. The V gene is TRBV6-2 or TRBV6-3, the J gene TRBJ1-4; possibly TRBD1 for D (5 bases). The ends were cut back, 7 bases at V and 15 bases at J, with 21 bases in the middle. CDR3 size: 13 residues. Germline lookup yields CDR1 MNHEY and CDR2 SVGEGT.

This clonotype came up a few times. The chain uses TRBV18 and TRBJ1-2; D ambiguous. There are 15 residues in the CDR3. V lost 2 bases to trimming and J lost 0 bases, with 10 bases between them. Per germline, CDR1 KGHSH and CDR2 LQKENI. CDR3 residues: CASSPEGRANYGYTF. In nucleotides, the CDR3 is TGTGCCAGCTCACCAGAAGGAAGAGCTAACTATGGCTACACCTTC. Combining the CDR3 with reference TRBV18 and TRBJ1-2 gives the whole variable domain NAGVMQNPRHLVRRRGQEARLRCSPMKGHSHVYWYRQLPEEGLKFMVYLQKENIIDESGMPKERFSAEFPKEGPSILRIQQVVRGDSAAYFCASSPEGRANYGYTFGSGTRLTVV.

This clonotype has a single count. The CDR3 loop is CASSDRWTMLERGENNEQFF. Written as DNA, the CDR3 is TGCGCCAGCAGTGATAGGTGGACTATGCTCGAGCGGGGGGAGAACAATGAGCAGTTCTTC. This chain uses TRBV10-2 with TRBJ2-1; TRBD2 aligns across 9 bases. In germline, CDR1 is WSHSY, CDR2 SAAADI. The CDR3 is 20 amino acids. V lost 3 bases to trimming and J lost 5 bases; unmatched junction nucleotides: 20.

The V call is TRBV2, the J call TRBJ2-1; 13 nucleotides align to TRBD2. The CDR3 is made up of 16 amino acids. Germline trimming cut 8 bases from V and 7 bases from J; bases unmatched to any gene: 11. Germline V gene sequence: CDR1 SNHLY, CDR2 FYNNEI. This chain's CDR3 is CASARGGLAGVNEQFF. In DNA, the CDR3 is TGTGCCAGCGCCCGGGGTGGACTAGCGGGGGTAAATGAGCAGTTCTTC.

This clonotype was observed a handful of times. This chain joins TRBV6-2 or TRBV6-3 and TRBJ2-1; 8 positions agree with TRBD2. Germline trimming cut 5 bases from V and 4 bases from J; bases unmatched to any gene: 7. The CDR3 consists of 15 residues. The germline V gene has CDR1 MNHEY and CDR2 SVGEGT. CDR3 nucleotides: TGTGCCAGCAGTCTCCGGGAGGGCCTGTACAATGAGCAGTTCTTC. Protein sequence: CASSLREGLYNEQFF.

This clonotype was detected only a few times. The gene calls are TRBV5-1 and TRBJ2-7; 12 nucleotides line up with TRBD2. The V gene's germline CDR1 is SGHRS and CDR2 YFSETQ. CDR3 length: 14 amino acids. V was clipped by 0 bases and J by 7 bases; unmatched bases: 2. CDR3 nucleotide sequence: TGCGCCAGCAGCTTGGGACTAGCGGGAGAGGAGCAGTACTTC. Translating it yields CASSLGLAGEEQYF.

The rearrangement joins TRBV6-5 to TRBJ2-7; 11 nucleotides align to TRBD2. The ends lost 5 bases at V and 0 bases at J; junction bases unmatched: 18. The CDR3 is 20 residues long. CDR1 MNHEY and CDR2 SVGAGI come from the germline V gene. CDR3 sequence: CASSDPVAGGQREVSYEQYF. The CDR3 DNA sequence: TGTGCCAGCAGTGACCCCGTAGCGGGAGGGCAAAGGGAAGTCTCCTACGAGCAGTACTTC.

The table lists this clonotype with many counts. The chain employs TRBV20-1 and TRBJ1-2, with TRBD1 as a possible D gene (5 bases). This CDR3 has 15 amino acids. Germline CDR1 is DFQATT and CDR2 is SNEGSKA (reference sequence). Trimming removed 2 bases from V and 2 bases from J, with 15 bases in between. This chain's CDR3 is CSARWDPKPNYGYTF. DNA for the CDR3: TGCAGTGCTAGATGGGACCCGAAGCCCAACTATGGCTACACCTTC.

This clonotype was seen only once. The chain combines TRBV24-1 with TRBJ1-2; D unclear. The CDR3 loop spans 14 amino acids. V was trimmed by 3 bases and J by 2 bases, leaving 9 bases between them. Germline V CDR1 and CDR2: KGHDR, SFDVKD. CDR3 loop: CATSDDSRNYGYTF. CDR3 DNA sequence: TGTGCCACCAGTGATGATAGTAGGAACTATGGCTACACCTTC.